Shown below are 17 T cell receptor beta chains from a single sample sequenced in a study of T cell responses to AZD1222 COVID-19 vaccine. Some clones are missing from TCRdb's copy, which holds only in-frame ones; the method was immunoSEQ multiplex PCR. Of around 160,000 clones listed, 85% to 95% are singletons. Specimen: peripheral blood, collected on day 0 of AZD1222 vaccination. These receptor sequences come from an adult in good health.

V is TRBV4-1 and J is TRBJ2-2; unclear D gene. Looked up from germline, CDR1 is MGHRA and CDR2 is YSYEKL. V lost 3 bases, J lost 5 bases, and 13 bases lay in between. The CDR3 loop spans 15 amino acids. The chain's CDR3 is CASSHPERGTGELFF. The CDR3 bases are TGCGCCAGCAGCCACCCCGAGCGCGGTACCGGGGAGCTGTTTTTT.

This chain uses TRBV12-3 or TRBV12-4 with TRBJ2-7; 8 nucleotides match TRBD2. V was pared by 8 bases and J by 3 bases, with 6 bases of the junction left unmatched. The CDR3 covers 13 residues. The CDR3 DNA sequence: TGTGCCAGCTGTCTAGCGGGTCACTACGAGCAGTACTTC. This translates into CASCLAGHYEQYF.

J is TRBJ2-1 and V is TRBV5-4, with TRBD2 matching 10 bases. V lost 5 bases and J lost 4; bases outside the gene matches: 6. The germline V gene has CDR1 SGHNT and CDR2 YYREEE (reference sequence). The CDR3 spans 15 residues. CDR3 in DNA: TGTGCCAGCAGTCCTAGCGGGGGAGCTTACAATGAGCAGTTCTTC. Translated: CASSPSGGAYNEQFF.

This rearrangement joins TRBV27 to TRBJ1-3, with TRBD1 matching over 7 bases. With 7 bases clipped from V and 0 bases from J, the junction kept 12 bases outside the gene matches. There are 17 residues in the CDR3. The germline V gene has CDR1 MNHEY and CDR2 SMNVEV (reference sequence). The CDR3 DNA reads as TGTGCCAGCACCAGAAACAGGGGTGACCTCTCTGGAAACACCATATATTTT. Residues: CASTRNRGDLSGNTIYF.

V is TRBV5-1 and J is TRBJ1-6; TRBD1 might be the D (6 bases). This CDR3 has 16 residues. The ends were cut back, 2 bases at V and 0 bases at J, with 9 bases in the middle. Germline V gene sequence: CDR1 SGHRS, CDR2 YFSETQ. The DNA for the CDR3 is TGCGCCAGCAGCTTAAGGGGGAGCTCCTATAATTCACCCCTCCACTTT. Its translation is CASSLRGSSYNSPLHF.

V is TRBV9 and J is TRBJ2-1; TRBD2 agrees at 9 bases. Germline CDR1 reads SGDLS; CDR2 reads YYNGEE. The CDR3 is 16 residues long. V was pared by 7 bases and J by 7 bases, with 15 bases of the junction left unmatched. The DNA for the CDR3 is TGTGCCAGCCGCCCGCGGGGGCGCGGGGGGGGGAATGAGCAGTTCTTC. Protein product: CASRPRGRGGGNEQFF.

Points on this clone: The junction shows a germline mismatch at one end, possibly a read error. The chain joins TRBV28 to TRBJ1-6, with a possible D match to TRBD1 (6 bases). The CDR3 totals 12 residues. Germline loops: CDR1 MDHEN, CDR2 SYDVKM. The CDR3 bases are TGCGCCACCAGTGGGCCCAGGGGACCCCTCCACTTT. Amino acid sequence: CATSGPRGPLHF.

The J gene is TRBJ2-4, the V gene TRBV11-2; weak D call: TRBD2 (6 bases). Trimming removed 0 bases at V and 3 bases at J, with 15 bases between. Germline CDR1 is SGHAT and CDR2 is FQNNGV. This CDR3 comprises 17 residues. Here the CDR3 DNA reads TGTGCCAGCAGCTTAGAGGGCAGGGCCGGGGGCAAAAACATTCAGTACTTC. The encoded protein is CASSLEGRAGGKNIQYF.

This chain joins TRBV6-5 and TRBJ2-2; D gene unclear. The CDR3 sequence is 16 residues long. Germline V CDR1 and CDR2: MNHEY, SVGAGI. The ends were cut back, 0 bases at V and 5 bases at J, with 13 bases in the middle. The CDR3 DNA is TGTGCCAGCAGTTACTCGAAGTCAAGAGGAACCGGGGAGCTGTTTTTT. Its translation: CASSYSKSRGTGELFF.

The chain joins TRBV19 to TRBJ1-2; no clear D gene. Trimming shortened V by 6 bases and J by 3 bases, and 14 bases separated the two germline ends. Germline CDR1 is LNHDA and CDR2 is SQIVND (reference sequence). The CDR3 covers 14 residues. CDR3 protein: CASSSRSGDYGYTF. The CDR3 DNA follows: TGTGCCAGTAGCAGCAGATCTGGGGACTATGGCTACACCTTC.

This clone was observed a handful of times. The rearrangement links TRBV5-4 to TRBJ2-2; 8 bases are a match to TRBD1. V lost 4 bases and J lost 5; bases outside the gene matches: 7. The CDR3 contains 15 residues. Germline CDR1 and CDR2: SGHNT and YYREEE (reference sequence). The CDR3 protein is CASSEGQGQTGELFF. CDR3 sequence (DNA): TGTGCCAGCAGCGAAGGACAGGGCCAAACCGGGGAGCTGTTTTTT.

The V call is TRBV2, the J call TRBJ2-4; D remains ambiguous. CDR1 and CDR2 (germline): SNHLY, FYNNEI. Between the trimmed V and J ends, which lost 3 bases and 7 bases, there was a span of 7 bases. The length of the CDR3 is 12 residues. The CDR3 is CASSDSRNIQYF. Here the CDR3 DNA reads TGTGCCAGCAGTGACAGCAGGAACATTCAGTACTTC.

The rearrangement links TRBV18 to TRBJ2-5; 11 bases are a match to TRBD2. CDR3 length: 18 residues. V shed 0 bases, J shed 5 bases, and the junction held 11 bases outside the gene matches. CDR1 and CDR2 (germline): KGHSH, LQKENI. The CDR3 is CASSPPSSGGYPRETQYF. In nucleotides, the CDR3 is TGTGCCAGCTCACCACCGTCTAGCGGGGGGTACCCCCGGGAGACCCAGTACTTC.

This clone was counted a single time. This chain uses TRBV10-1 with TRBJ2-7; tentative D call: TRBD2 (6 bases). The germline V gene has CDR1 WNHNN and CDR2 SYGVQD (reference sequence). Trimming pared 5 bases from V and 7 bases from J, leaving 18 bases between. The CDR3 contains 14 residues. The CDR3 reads CASSPGTSLGEQYF. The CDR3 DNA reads TGCGCCAGCAGTCCCGGGACTTCTTTGGGGGAGCAGTACTTC.

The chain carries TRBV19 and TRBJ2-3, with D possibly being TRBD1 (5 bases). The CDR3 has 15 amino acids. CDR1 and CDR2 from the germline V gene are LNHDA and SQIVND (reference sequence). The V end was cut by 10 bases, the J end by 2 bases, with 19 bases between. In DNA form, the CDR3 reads TGTGCCACGGCGTCAGGGTCAGGGCACACAGATACGCAGTATTTT. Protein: CATASGSGHTDTQYF.

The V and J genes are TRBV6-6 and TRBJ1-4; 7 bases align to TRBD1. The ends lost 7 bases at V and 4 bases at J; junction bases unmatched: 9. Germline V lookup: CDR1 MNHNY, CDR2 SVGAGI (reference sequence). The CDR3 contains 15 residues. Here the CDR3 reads CASKWVGQYNEKLFF. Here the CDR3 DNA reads TGTGCCAGCAAGTGGGTGGGACAGTATAATGAAAAACTGTTTTTT.

This chain's CDR3 is CASCLSGTSYLTTNNEQFF. Written as DNA, the CDR3 is TGTGCCAGCTGCCTCTCCGGGACTAGCTACCTAACAACCAATAATGAGCAGTTCTTC. V usage is TRBV5-5 and J usage is TRBJ2-1, with 9 bases that match TRBD2. V lost 7 bases and J lost 7; bases outside the gene matches: 24. Germline values: CDR1 SGHKS, CDR2 YYEKEE (reference sequence). CDR3 size: 19 residues.